This TCR beta chain appears in the sequencing data of a study of sequential checkpoint blockade in melanoma. Looking at the study overall: Both treatment sequences were followed by maintenance nivolumab. Under 25 patients had matched tumor biopsies before treatment and at week 13 after nivolumab or ipilimumab alone. Study-wide results and limits: Clinical benefit was about 30 times likelier when tumor T-cell fraction and clonality increased.

TCRdb's table, derived via immunoSEQ multiplex PCR, lists solely in-frame clones and lacks some. The data show some 3,400 clones, about 20% seen once. Trimming left V 3 bases short and J 3 bases short, with 14 bases between. Germline lookup yields CDR1 SQVTM and CDR2 ANQGSEA. This CDR3 is built from 14 residues. Treatment: randomized to nivolumab then ipilimumab (arm A) or the reverse (arm B). None of the patients previously received DNA-damaging chemotherapy. Comment on this clone: Its antigen is currently unknown.

The chain links TRBV29-1 to TRBJ1-2; unclear D gene. This clonotype originated in a human donor with melanoma. The material sequenced was tumor tissue (inferred from file names), taken from a patient given nivolumab and ipilimumab in sequence. CDR3 sequence: CSVESPRQDYGYTF. As DNA, the CDR3 is TGCAGCGTTGAGTCTCCGAGGCAGGACTATGGCTACACCTTC.